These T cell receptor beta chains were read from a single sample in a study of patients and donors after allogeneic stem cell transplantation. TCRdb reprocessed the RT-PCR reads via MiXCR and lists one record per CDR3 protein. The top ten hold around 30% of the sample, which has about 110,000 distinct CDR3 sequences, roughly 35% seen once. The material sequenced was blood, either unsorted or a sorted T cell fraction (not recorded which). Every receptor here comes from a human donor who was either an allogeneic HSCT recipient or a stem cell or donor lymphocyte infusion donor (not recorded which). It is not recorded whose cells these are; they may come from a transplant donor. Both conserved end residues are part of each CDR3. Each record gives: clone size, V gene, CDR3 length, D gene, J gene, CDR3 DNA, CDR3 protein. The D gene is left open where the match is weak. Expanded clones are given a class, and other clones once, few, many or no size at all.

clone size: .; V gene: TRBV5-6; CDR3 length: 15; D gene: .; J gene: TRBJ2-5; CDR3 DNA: TGTGCCAGCAGCTATCCTGCGGGGCTCCCGGAGACCCAGTACTTC; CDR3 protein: CASSYPAGLPETQYF
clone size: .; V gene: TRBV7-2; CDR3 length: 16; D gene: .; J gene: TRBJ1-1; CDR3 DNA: TGTGCCAGCAGCTTGAACGGGGCCCCGATGAACACTGAAGCTTTCTTT; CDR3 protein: CASSLNGAPMNTEAFF
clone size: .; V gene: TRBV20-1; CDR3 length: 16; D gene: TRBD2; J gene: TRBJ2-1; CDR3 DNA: TGCAGTGCGAGAAACTTAGCGGGAGCGTCTGGCAATGAGCAGTTCTTC; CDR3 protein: CSARNLAGASGNEQFF
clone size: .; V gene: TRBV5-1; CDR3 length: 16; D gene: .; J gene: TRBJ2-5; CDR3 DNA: TGCGCCAGCAGCTTGGTGGCAGATTACCGCCAAGAGACCCAGTACTTC; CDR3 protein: CASSLVADYRQETQYF
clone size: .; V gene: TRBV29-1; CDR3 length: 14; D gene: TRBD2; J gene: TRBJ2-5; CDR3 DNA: TGCAGCGTTGTTCGAGCGGGGGCCCAAGAGACCCAGTACTTC; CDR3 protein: CSVVRAGAQETQYF
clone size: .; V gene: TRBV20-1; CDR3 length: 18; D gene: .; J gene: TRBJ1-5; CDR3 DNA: TGCAGTGCTAGAGATCTCCGTAACCGCAAAAATAGCAATCAGCCCCAGCATTTT; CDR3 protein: CSARDLRNRKNSNQPQHF
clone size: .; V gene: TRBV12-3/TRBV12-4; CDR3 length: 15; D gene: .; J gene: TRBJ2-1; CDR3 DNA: TGTGCCAGCAGTTTCGCCCGGGACATCCACAATGAGCAGTTCTTC; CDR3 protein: CASSFARDIHNEQFF
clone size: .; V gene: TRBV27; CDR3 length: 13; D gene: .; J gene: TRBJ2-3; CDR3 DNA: TGTGCCAGCAGCCGGGGTATCACAGATACGCAGTATTTT; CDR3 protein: CASSRGITDTQYF
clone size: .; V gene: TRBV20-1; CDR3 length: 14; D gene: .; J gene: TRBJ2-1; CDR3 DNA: TGCAGTGCTAGAGAGGGGGGATCCAGACATGAGCAGTTCTTC; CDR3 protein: CSAREGGSRHEQFF
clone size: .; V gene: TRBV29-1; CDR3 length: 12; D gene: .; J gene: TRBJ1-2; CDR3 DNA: TGCAGCGTAGTTCTGGGGACCTATGGCTACACCTTC; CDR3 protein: CSVVLGTYGYTF
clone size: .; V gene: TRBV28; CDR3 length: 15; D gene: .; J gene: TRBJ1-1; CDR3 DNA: TGTGCCAGCAGTCCCCATATCCGGGGACGCACTGAAGCTTTCTTT; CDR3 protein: CASSPHIRGRTEAFF
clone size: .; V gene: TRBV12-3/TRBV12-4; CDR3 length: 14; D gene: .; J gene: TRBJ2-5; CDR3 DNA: TGTGCCAGCAGTCCTACGACAGGCCAAGAGACCCAGTACTTC; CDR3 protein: CASSPTTGQETQYF
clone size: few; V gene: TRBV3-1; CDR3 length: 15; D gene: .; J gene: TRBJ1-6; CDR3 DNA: TGTGCCAGCAGCCAATACGCCGACGGAAATTCACCCCTCCACTTT; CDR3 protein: CASSQYADGNSPLHF
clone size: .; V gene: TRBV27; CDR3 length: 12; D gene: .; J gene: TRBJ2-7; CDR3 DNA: TGTGCCAGCAGTCCGGGGGCCTACGAGCAGTACTTC; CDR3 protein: CASSPGAYEQYF
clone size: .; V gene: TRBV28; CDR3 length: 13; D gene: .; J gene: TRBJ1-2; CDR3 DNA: TGTGCCAGCAGTTTACCCCAGGACGAGGGCTACACCTTC; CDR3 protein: CASSLPQDEGYTF
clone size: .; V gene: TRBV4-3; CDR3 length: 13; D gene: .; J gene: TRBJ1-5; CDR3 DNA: TGCGCCAGCAGCCAAGACCGGAATCAGCCCCAGCATTTT; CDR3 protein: CASSQDRNQPQHF
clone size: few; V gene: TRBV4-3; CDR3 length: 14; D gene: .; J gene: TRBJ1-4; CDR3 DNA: TGCGCCAGCAGCCCCTCCGGCCCGGTCGGGGAACTGTTTTTT; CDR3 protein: CASSPSGPVGELFF
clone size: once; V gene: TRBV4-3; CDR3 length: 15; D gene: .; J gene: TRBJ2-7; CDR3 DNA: TGCGCCAGCAGCCAAGATGTAGGGGCCGGGGACGAGCAGTACTTC; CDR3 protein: CASSQDVGAGDEQYF
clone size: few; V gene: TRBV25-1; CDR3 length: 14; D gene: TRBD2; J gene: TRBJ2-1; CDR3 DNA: TGTGCCAGCACTTTAGCGGGGGCTTACAATGAGCAGTTCTTC; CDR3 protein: CASTLAGAYNEQFF
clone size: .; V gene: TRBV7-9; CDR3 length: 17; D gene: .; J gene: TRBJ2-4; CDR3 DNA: TGTGCCAGCAGTTCCCCCTCAGAGGATGGGGCCAAAAACATTCAGTACTTC; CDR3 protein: CASSSPSEDGAKNIQYF
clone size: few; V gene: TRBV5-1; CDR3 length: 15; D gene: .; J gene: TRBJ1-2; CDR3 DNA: TGCGCCAGCAGCCCGGGACCGATGGGAGACTATGGCTACACCTTC; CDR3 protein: CASSPGPMGDYGYTF